The next 18 T cell receptor beta chains were all read from a single sample in a study of T cells expressing NK-cell markers. TCRdb derives one entry per CDR3 protein from the 5' RACE reads, leaving out DNA. The specimen's table records 400,000 to 500,000 distinct CDR3 sequences. The material sequenced was blood T cells: a sorted CD56 or NKG2C T cell subset, CD4+ or CD8+ T cells, or bulk PBMC T cells (not recorded which). These receptors were obtained from a woman between 18 and 70 years old in good health.

The gene calls are TRBV7-6 and TRBJ2-3; TCRdb's D call, TRBD2, is unchecked because there is no DNA. The CDR3 spans 17 residues. The germline V gene encodes CDR1 SGHVS and CDR2 FNYEAQ. This CDR3 is CASSLEGTSSGTDTQYF.

The rearrangement links TRBV25-1 to TRBJ1-1; TCRdb reports TRBD1, a call that lacks DNA to check it against. The CDR3 has 14 amino acids. The germline gives CDR1 MGHDK, CDR2 SYGVNS. CDR3 residues: CASSPPGWNTEAFF.

V gene TRBV4-2 combines with J gene TRBJ2-7; TCRdb lists TRBD1, though no DNA is available to test this call. The CDR3 is 15 residues long. CDR1 is LGHNA and CDR2 is YNFKEQ in the germline V gene. This CDR3 reads CASSQDRVGGFEQYF.

The rearrangement joins TRBV4-3 to TRBJ2-1; the TRBD1 assignment by TCRdb is unverifiable without DNA. Germline loops: CDR1 LGHNA, CDR2 YSLEER. The CDR3 has 17 residues. CDR3 sequence reads: CASSHPFGPTGVNEQFF.

The chain recombines TRBV6-2 or TRBV6-3 with TRBJ1-5. Germline CDR1 is MNHEY and CDR2 is SVGEGT. There are 12 residues in the CDR3. CDR3 region: CASRAQDQPQHF.

CDR3 sequence: CSVDLGRGRPDTQYF. The gene calls are TRBV29-1 and TRBJ2-3; TCRdb names TRBD1, which stays unverified in the absence of DNA. Germline V gene lookup returns CDR1 SQVTM and CDR2 ANQGSEA. The CDR3 consists of 15 residues.

The chain couples TRBV6-2 or TRBV6-3 to TRBJ2-5; the TCRdb D gene call, TRBD2, has no DNA to confirm it. Germline V gene sequence: CDR1 MNHEY, CDR2 SVGEGT. The CDR3 extends over 15 amino acids. This CDR3 reads CASSYSFGGVETQYF.

This chain connects TRBV6-1 to TRBJ1-1; the D gene TCRdb calls, TRBD1, cannot be checked with no DNA. Germline CDR1 is MNHNS and CDR2 is SASEGT. CDR3 length: 14 residues. The CDR3 spells CASSPGQTNTEAFF.

The V and J genes are TRBV11-2 and TRBJ2-3. This CDR3 comprises 12 residues. Per the germline V gene, CDR1 is SGHAT and CDR2 is FQNNGV. This CDR3 reads CASTSRADTQYF.

The chain recombines TRBV6-2 or TRBV6-3 with TRBJ2-3. The CDR3 is 15 residues long. From germline, CDR1 is MNHEY and CDR2 SVGEGT. The CDR3 region is CASSYLVMATDTQYF.

V is TRBV27 and J is TRBJ1-6. In germline, CDR1 is MNHEY, CDR2 SMNVEV (reference sequence). The CDR3 consists of 16 residues. CDR3 residues: CASSLIWSSYNSPLHF.

Here the CDR3 reads CASSLQVRVEKLFF. The chain combines TRBV28 with TRBJ1-4; the D call from TCRdb, TRBD1, cannot be confirmed without DNA. The CDR3 covers 14 residues. The germline gives CDR1 MDHEN, CDR2 SYDVKM.

This chain connects TRBV4-3 to TRBJ1-3; the TCRdb D gene call, TRBD1, has no DNA to confirm it. The germline CDR1 and CDR2 sequences are LGHNA and YSLEER. This CDR3 is 18 amino acids long. CDR3 region: CASSQDLPEVFSGNTIYF.

The rearrangement joins TRBV6-1 to TRBJ1-2; TCRdb proposes TRBD1, but this gene call is untestable without DNA. Germline CDR1 reads MNHNS; CDR2 reads SASEGT. The CDR3 is 12 residues long. This chain's CDR3 is CASKQGDYGYTF.

This chain uses TRBV27 with TRBJ2-1; the D call from TCRdb, TRBD2, cannot be confirmed without DNA. CDR1 MNHEY and CDR2 SMNVEV come from the germline V gene (reference sequence). The CDR3 is 18 residues long. Here the CDR3 reads CASSVWWLAGGPDNEQFF.

The CDR3 loop is CASRASRSSYNEQFF. The rearrangement links TRBV4-3 to TRBJ2-1; TCRdb designates TRBD2, a call that cannot be tested without DNA. The germline gives CDR1 LGHNA, CDR2 YSLEER. CDR3 length equals 15 residues.

V usage is TRBV6-5 and J usage is TRBJ2-2; TCRdb names TRBD2, which stays unverified in the absence of DNA. This CDR3 has 17 residues. Germline V gene data show CDR1 as MNHEY and CDR2 as SVGAGI. CDR3 sequence: CASSYWGLAGRTGELFF.

The rearrangement joins TRBV2 to TRBJ1-5; TCRdb's D gene call, TRBD1, goes unchecked for lack of DNA. Germline values: CDR1 SNHLY, CDR2 FYNNEI. The CDR3 runs 13 residues. This CDR3 is CASKSTGGQPQHF. Full variable domain (missing parts from reference TRBV2 and TRBJ1-5): EPEVTQTPSHQVTQMGQEVILRCVPISNHLYFYWYRQILGQKVEFLVSFYNNEISEKSEIFDDQFSVERPDGSNFTLKIRSTKLEDSAMYFCASKSTGGQPQHFGDGTRLSIL.